What follows are 13 T cell receptor beta chains derived from one specimen sequenced in a study of cytotoxic CD8 clonotypes in ibrutinib-treated CLL. Profiled with immunoSEQ multiplex PCR; TCRdb holds only in-frame clones, not every one. The sample lists about 140,000 clones, 70% to 80% occurring once. This specimen was PBMCs, taken after 12 months of ibrutinib treatment. The receptors derive from a human donor with chronic lymphocytic leukemia.

The chain combines TRBV7-9 with TRBJ1-5, with 8 bases identical to TRBD1. The CDR3 has 14 residues. Germline V gives CDR1 SEHNR, CDR2 FQNEAQ (reference sequence). The trim removed 8 bases at V and 0 bases at J, leaving 3 bases unmatched. CDR3 nucleotides: TGTGCCAGCTCGGGACAGGATAGCAATCAGCCCCAGCATTTT. Translation gives CASSGQDSNQPQHF. The variable domain in full, completed from reference TRBV7-9 and TRBJ1-5, reads DTGVSQNPRHKITKRGQNVTFRCDPISEHNRLYWYRQTLGQGPEFLTYFQNEAQLEKSRLLSDRFSAERPKGSFSTLEIQRTEQGDSAMYLCASSGQDSNQPQHFGDGTRLSIL.

This sequence joins TRBV4-1 and TRBJ1-5, with D unclear. The CDR3 covers 16 residues. From germline, CDR1 is MGHRA and CDR2 YSYEKL. Trimming took off 1 base at V and 0 bases at J, with 10 bases between the two ends. For the CDR3, the DNA is TGCGCCAGCAGCCAAGTCGAAGTATTTAGCAATCAGCCCCAGCATTTT. This codes for CASSQVEVFSNQPQHF.

In its sample, this clone was seen once. The CDR3 bases are TGTGCCAGCAGCTTAGGGGGCTGGACTGAAGCTTTCTTT. It translates to CASSLGGWTEAFF. The V gene is TRBV7-2, the J gene TRBJ1-1; tentative D call: TRBD1 (5 bases). CDR1 is SGHTA, CDR2 FQGNSA, per germline. V was pared by 1 base and J by 5 bases, with 8 bases between. CDR3 length: 13 residues.

This clone was seen a few times. This chain connects TRBV7-9 to TRBJ2-2; TRBD1 matches at 9 bases. The CDR3 is 15 residues long. The J segment lost 2 bases and the V segment lost 5 bases, leaving 3 bases of the junction unmatched. Looked up from germline, CDR1 is SEHNR and CDR2 is FQNEAQ (reference sequence). The CDR3 DNA sequence: TGTGCCAGCAGCGCGGGACAGGGTAACACCGGGGAGCTGTTTTTT. This translates into CASSAGQGNTGELFF. The variable domain in full, with the rest retrieved from reference TRBV7-9 and TRBJ2-2, is DTGVSQNPRHKITKRGQNVTFRCDPISEHNRLYWYRQTLGQGPEFLTYFQNEAQLEKSRLLSDRFSAERPKGSFSTLEIQRTEQGDSAMYLCASSAGQGNTGELFFGEGSRLTVL.

The chain has TRBV6-5 and TRBJ1-3; 7 nucleotides align to TRBD1. The germline V gene encodes CDR1 MNHEY and CDR2 SVGAGI. Trimming at V came to 6 bases and at J to 1 base, leaving 6 bases not matched to a gene. This CDR3 comprises 15 residues. CDR3 sequence (DNA): TGTGCCAGCAGACCACAGGGGTCGTCTGGAAACACCATATATTTT. Residues: CASRPQGSSGNTIYF.

This clone was recorded many times. The chain links TRBV30 to TRBJ1-5, with 8 bases aligning to TRBD1. Trimming cost V 2 bases and J 7 bases; bases outside gene matches: 7. Germline CDR1 and CDR2: GTSNPN and SVGIG (reference sequence). The length of the CDR3 is 14 residues. CDR3 region: CAWSQGQGGQPQHF. The CDR3 nucleotides read TGTGCCTGGAGTCAAGGACAGGGTGGGCAGCCCCAGCATTTT.

The chain joins TRBV19 to TRBJ2-3, with 9 bases identical to TRBD2. This CDR3 has 16 amino acids. The V and J ends lost 8 bases and 6 bases, in that order; junction bases with no gene match: 15. In germline, CDR1 is LNHDA, CDR2 SQIVND (reference sequence). CDR3 loop: CASFERLAANRDTQYF. The CDR3 bases are TGTGCCAGTTTCGAAAGACTAGCGGCAAATCGGGATACGCAGTATTTT.

V gene TRBV30 combines with J gene TRBJ2-3; possibly TRBD2 for D (6 bases). This CDR3 comprises 15 residues. Trimming took off 3 bases at V and 6 bases at J, with 19 bases between the two ends. CDR1 is GTSNPN, CDR2 SVGIG, per germline (reference sequence). CDR3 loop: CAWREGLAAVDTQYF. CDR3 sequence (DNA): TGTGCCTGGAGGGAGGGCTTGGCAGCTGTTGATACGCAGTATTTT. Variable domain in full (rest from reference TRBV30 and TRBJ2-3): SQTIHQWPATLVQPVGSPLSLECTVEGTSNPNLYWYRQAAGRGLQLLFYSVGIGQISSEVPQNLSASRPQDRQFILSSKKLLLSDSGFYLCAWREGLAAVDTQYFGPGTRLTVL.

The chain uses TRBV4-1 and TRBJ2-1, with TRBD1 identical over 9 bases. Germline values: CDR1 MGHRA, CDR2 YSYEKL. V lost 3 bases, J lost 7 bases, and 7 bases stayed unmatched. CDR3 length equals 15 residues. In DNA, the CDR3 is TGCGCCAGCAGCCAGTCCCGGGACAGGGTTAATGAGCAGTTCTTC. It specifies CASSQSRDRVNEQFF.

The V call is TRBV27, the J call TRBJ2-1, with 12 bases identical to TRBD2. Unmatched junction bases numbered 8, after V lost 7 bases and J lost 7 bases. Germline CDR1 and CDR2: MNHEY and SMNVEV (reference sequence). CDR3 length: 15 residues. DNA of the CDR3: TGTGCCAGCACCCTAGCGGGAGGGATCCAAAATGAGCAGTTCTTC. Its translation is CASTLAGGIQNEQFF.

The chain uses TRBV28 and TRBJ1-6; D not certain. The CDR3 is 13 residues long. Trimming shortened V by 6 bases and J by 10 bases, and 13 bases separated the two germline ends. CDR1 and CDR2 from the germline V gene are MDHEN and SYDVKM. CDR3 region: CASSSVRYSPLHF. The CDR3 region has the DNA TGTGCCAGCAGCTCCGTTCGATACTCACCCCTCCACTTT.

The gene calls are TRBV7-3 and TRBJ2-3; D gene uncertain. CDR1 is SGHTA and CDR2 is FQGTGA in the germline V gene. Trimming shortened V by 3 bases and J by 3 bases, and 10 bases separated the two germline ends. The CDR3 has 14 residues. CDR3 DNA: TGTGCCAGCAGCTTCCGGGCGCAAACAGATACGCAGTATTTT. Translation: CASSFRAQTDTQYF.

This chain connects TRBV10-1 to TRBJ1-4, with D perhaps matching TRBD1 (5 bases). The V end was cut by 6 bases, the J end by 8 bases, with 16 bases between. Germline lookup yields CDR1 WNHNN and CDR2 SYGVQD (reference sequence). The CDR3 totals 14 residues. CDR3 DNA: TGCGCCAGCAGAGACAGTCGTGATAAGGAAAAACTGTTTTTT. It encodes CASRDSRDKEKLFF.